This is a list of T cell receptor beta chains from one sample in a study of shared clonotypes between healthy human individuals. Here immunoSEQ multiplex PCR was the method, and the copy in TCRdb shows in-frame clones only, minus some. The sample has around 720,000 clones, about 80% seen once; the top ten hold about 1.8%. The specimen sequenced was memory CD4+ T cells sorted from blood. The origin of the receptors is a woman aged 25 to 39 in good health. The CDR3 runs from the conserved cysteine through the conserved F or W. The D gene is left open where the match is weak. The size field is filled for only some rows; it gives once, few, many or a size class.

15,TRBV6-1,TRBJ2-1,-,-,TGTGCCAGCAGTGCCCAGACTAGTCTCGTTGGTGAGCAGTTCTTC,CASSAQTSLVGEQFF
16,TRBV18,TRBJ2-5,-,-,TGTGCCAGCTCACCCGGCCGGCAGCCCATCCAAGAGACCCAGTACTTC,CASSPGRQPIQETQYF
14,TRBV7-2,TRBJ1-1,-,-,TGTGCCAGCAGCCCCTGGGGGGTGTACACTGAAGCTTTCTTT,CASSPWGVYTEAFF
16,TRBV11-2,TRBJ2-2,-,-,TGTGCCAGCAGCTTAGAAAGGGGCGGGAACACCGGGGAGCTGTTTTTT,CASSLERGGNTGELFF
15,TRBV28,TRBJ2-5,TRBD1,-,TGTGCCAGCAAGGCAGGGGGCCCATCCGGGGAGACCCAGTACTTC,CASKAGGPSGETQYF
16,TRBV30,TRBJ1-1,TRBD1,-,TGTGCCTGGAGGTTAACAGGGGGCTTACGGAACACTGAAGCTTTCTTT,CAWRLTGGLRNTEAFF
14,TRBV6-5,TRBJ1-2,-,-,TGTGCCAGCAGTTACTCTGGGGGGGCCAGTGGCTACACCTTC,CASSYSGGASGYTF
18,TRBV28,TRBJ2-1,TRBD2,-,TGTGCCAGCAGTCCAGGGACTAGCGGGAGGGCTGCCAAAATTGAGCAGTTCTTC,CASSPGTSGRAAKIEQFF
15,TRBV4-1,TRBJ1-1,-,few,TGCGCCAGCAGCTCAAGTGGACTGCCCGCCACTGAAGCTTTCTTT,CASSSSGLPATEAFF
15,TRBV7-3,TRBJ2-1,TRBD1,once,TGTGCCAGCAGCCCGGGGACAGGGGCCACCAATGAGCAGTTCTTC,CASSPGTGATNEQFF
13,TRBV11-3,TRBJ2-1,-,-,TGTGCCAGCAGCTCTCGACCGGACAATGAGCAGTTCTTC,CASSSRPDNEQFF
14,TRBV5-1,TRBJ1-1,-,-,TGCGCCAGCAGCCCTGGGACGGCGAACACTGAAGCTTTCTTT,CASSPGTANTEAFF
11,TRBV5-1,TRBJ2-5,-,-,TGCGCCAGCAGCGGCGGGGAGACCCAGTACTTC,CASSGGETQYF
14,TRBV28,TRBJ2-5,-,-,TGTGCCAGCGTGCCAGGGACAAATCAAGAGACCCAGTACTTC,CASVPGTNQETQYF
13,TRBV7-7,TRBJ1-1,-,-,TGTGCCAGCAGCCTCCTCATTAACACTGAAGCTTTCTTT,CASSLLINTEAFF
15,TRBV7-7,TRBJ2-5,TRBD1,-,TGTGCCAGCAGCTTCAACAGGGGGCACCAAGAGACCCAGTACTTC,CASSFNRGHQETQYF
16,TRBV19,TRBJ2-3,TRBD1,-,TGTGCCAGTAGTTCCACCGGGACAGGGGACACAGATACGCAGTATTTT,CASSSTGTGDTDTQYF
15,TRBV19,TRBJ2-1,TRBD2,-,TGTGCCAGTAGTTCCGGACTAGCTTCCTACAATGAGCAGTTCTTC,CASSSGLASYNEQFF
17,TRBV29-1,TRBJ2-1,TRBD2,-,TGCAGCGTGGGCACTAGCGGGAGGGGACAGGGTTACAATGAGCAGTTCTTC,CSVGTSGRGQGYNEQFF
15,TRBV5-1,TRBJ1-1,-,many,TGCGCCAGCAGCCCGCAGCCCGGCGCTGGCACTGAAGCTTTCTTT,CASSPQPGAGTEAFF
16,TRBV5-5,TRBJ2-6,-,-,TGTGCCAGCAGCTCGGAAGGGGTGCGCGGGGCCAACGTCCTGACTTTC,CASSSEGVRGANVLTF
13,TRBV2,TRBJ1-1,-,-,TGTGCCAGCAGTGTGATCATGAACACTGAAGCTTTCTTT,CASSVIMNTEAFF
13,TRBV18,TRBJ2-1,-,-,TGTGCCAGCTCACCCACGGCCTACAATGAGCAGTTCTTC,CASSPTAYNEQFF
15,TRBV27,TRBJ1-2,-,-,TGTGCCAGCAGCCGTACACTTCACCTAAACTATGGCTACACCTTC,CASSRTLHLNYGYTF